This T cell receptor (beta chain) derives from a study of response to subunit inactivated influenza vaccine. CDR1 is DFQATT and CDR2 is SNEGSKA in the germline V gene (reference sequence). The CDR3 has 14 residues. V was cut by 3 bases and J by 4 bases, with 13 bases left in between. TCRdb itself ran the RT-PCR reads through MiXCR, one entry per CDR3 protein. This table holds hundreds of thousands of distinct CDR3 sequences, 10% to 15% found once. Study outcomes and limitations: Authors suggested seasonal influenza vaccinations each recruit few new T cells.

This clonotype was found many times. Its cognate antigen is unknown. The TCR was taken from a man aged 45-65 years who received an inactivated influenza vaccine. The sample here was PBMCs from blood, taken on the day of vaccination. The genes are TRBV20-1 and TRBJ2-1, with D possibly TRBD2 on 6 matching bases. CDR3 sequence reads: CSASTAGGYNEQFF. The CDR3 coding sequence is TGCAGTGCTAGTACAGCGGGCGGGTACAATGAGCAGTTCTTC.